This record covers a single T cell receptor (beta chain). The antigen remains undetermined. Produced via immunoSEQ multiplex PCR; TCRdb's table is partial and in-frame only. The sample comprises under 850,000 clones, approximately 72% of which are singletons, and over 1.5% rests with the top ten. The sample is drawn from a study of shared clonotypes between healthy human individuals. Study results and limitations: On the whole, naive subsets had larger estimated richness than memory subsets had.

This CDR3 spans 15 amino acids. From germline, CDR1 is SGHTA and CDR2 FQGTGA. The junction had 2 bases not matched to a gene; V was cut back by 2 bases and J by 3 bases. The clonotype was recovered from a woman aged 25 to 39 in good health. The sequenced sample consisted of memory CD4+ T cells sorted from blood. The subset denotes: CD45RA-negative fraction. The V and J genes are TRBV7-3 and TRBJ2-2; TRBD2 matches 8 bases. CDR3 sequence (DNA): TGTGCCAGCAGCTTAGGACTAGCCTACACCGGGGAGCTGTTTTTT. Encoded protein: CASSLGLAYTGELFF.